These 15 T cell receptor beta chains share one sample of origin, sequenced in a study of human T cells and chemical hapten exposure. The time point: patch test 1, 2 weeks after DPC sensitization. Regarding treatment: therapeutic diphenylcyclopropenone sensitization with weekly scalp DPC. TCRdb redid the calling of the RACE reads with MiXCR, one entry per CDR3 protein. This sample yields about 380,000 distinct CDR3 sequences, of which more than 4.5% are seen a single time; under 3% belongs to the top ten. The sequencing here drew on whole blood, taken in connection with sensitization to the hapten diphenylcyclopropenone (DPC). The receptors were sampled from a woman in her forties or fifties with alopecia areata. Some clones in this sample may be carry-over from other donors' samples.

This clonotype was counted between two and nine times. The rearrangement links TRBV12-3 or TRBV12-4 to TRBJ2-1; the match to TRBD2 covers 8 bases. This CDR3 is 13 amino acids long. Losses at the gene ends were 7 bases for V and 8 bases for J; bases not matched to a gene: 7. The CDR3 here is CASTPGGADEQFF. As DNA, the CDR3 is TGTGCCAGCACCCCGGGAGGGGCGGATGAGCAGTTCTTC.

The table lists this clonotype with many counts. The chain couples TRBV29-1 to TRBJ1-4, with D hard to call. The CDR3 sequence is 13 residues long. Trimming shortened V by 7 bases and J by 5 bases, and 14 bases separated the two germline ends. Germline V gene lookup returns CDR1 SQVTM and CDR2 ANQGSEA. CDR3 nucleotides: TGCAGCGCCTCGACACAGCAAAATGAAAAACTGTTTTTT. It encodes CSASTQQNEKLFF.

The V and J genes are TRBV27 and TRBJ2-3, with a weak D call TRBD2 (7 bases). CDR3 size: 13 residues. Trimming left V 6 bases short and J 4 bases short, with 11 bases between. CDR1 and CDR2 (germline): MNHEY, SMNVEV (reference sequence). The CDR3: CASRGGAADTQYF. CDR3 bases: TGTGCCAGCAGGGGGGGGGCAGCAGATACGCAGTATTTT.

This clonotype has ten or more counts. The rearrangement joins TRBV20-1 to TRBJ1-1; D uncertain. CDR1 and CDR2 from the germline V gene are DFQATT and SNEGSKA (reference sequence). The V end was cut by 0 bases, the J end by 7 bases, with 9 bases between. The CDR3 contains 12 residues. This CDR3 reads CSARDRGFEAFF. CDR3 DNA: TGCAGTGCTAGAGATCGAGGGTTTGAAGCTTTCTTT.

This clonotype has more than one count but fewer than ten. The chain has TRBV12-3 or TRBV12-4 and TRBJ2-5, with a tentative D call TRBD2 (6 bases). This CDR3 is built from 14 residues. Trimming removed 5 bases at V and 5 bases at J, with 15 bases between. CDR3 DNA sequence: TGTGCCAGCAGTCGCTCGACTAGAACGGAGACCCAGTACTTC. It yields the protein CASSRSTRTETQYF.

The gene calls are TRBV13 and TRBJ2-7; TRBD1 agrees at 8 bases. In germline, CDR1 is PRHDT, CDR2 FYEKMQ (reference sequence). With V trimmed by 0 bases and J by 3 bases, 1 base remained unmatched. The CDR3 is 14 residues long. CDR3 residues: CASSLGRGHYEQYF. CDR3 bases: TGTGCCAGCAGCTTAGGCAGGGGGCACTACGAGCAGTACTTC.

This clonotype was recorded a few times. The gene calls are TRBV12-3 or TRBV12-4 and TRBJ1-2; no definite D call. This CDR3 comprises 13 residues. Trimming removed 6 bases from V and 4 bases from J, with 12 bases in between. The CDR3 region is CASRMDGIYGYTF. The CDR3, as DNA: TGTGCCAGCAGGATGGACGGGATCTATGGCTACACCTTC.

The chain employs TRBV28 and TRBJ1-6; no clear D gene. With 1 base removed from V and 9 bases from J, the gap between germline ends came to 10 bases. Germline assignment: CDR1 MDHEN and CDR2 SYDVKM. The CDR3 sequence is 14 residues long. The CDR3 loop is CASSLFSGGSPLHF. CDR3 sequence (DNA): TGTGCCAGCAGTTTATTTTCTGGAGGTTCACCCCTCCACTTT.

Comment on this clonotype: A junction boundary mismatches the germline segment, possibly from a read error. The chain employs TRBV27 and TRBJ1-1, with 11 bases fitting TRBD1. The CDR3 has 15 amino acids. Germline-derived CDR1 and CDR2 are MNHEY and SMNVEV (reference sequence). CDR3 residues: CASSWTGGGNTEAIF. CDR3 bases: TGTGCCAGCTCCTGGACAGGGGGCGGGAACACTGAAGCTATCTTT.

This clonotype was counted between two and nine times. The rearrangement uses TRBV29-1 and TRBJ2-5; 9 positions match TRBD2. The CDR3 runs 15 residues. The germline V gene has CDR1 SQVTM and CDR2 ANQGSEA. Trimming took 2 bases from V and 9 from J; bases not matched to a gene: 13. The CDR3 region is CSVELGGRAALAQYF. The CDR3 DNA reads as TGCAGCGTTGAACTTGGCGGGAGGGCCGCGTTGGCCCAGTACTTC.

The chain has TRBV7-9 and TRBJ2-5, with a weak D call TRBD2 (7 bases). Trimming removed 1 base from V and 5 bases from J, with 14 bases in between. Per germline, CDR1 SEHNR and CDR2 FQNEAQ (reference sequence). This CDR3 spans 15 amino acids. Here the CDR3 reads CASSLDVGGRETQYF. Written as DNA, the CDR3 is TGTGCCAGCAGCTTAGACGTCGGGGGGCGCGAGACCCAGTACTTC.

The rearrangement uses TRBV10-3 and TRBJ2-7, with 8 bases fitting TRBD2. The V gene end was trimmed by 7 bases and the J gene end by 3 bases; junction bases not matched to a gene: 5. The CDR3 runs to 13 residues. Germline lookup yields CDR1 ENHRY and CDR2 SYGVKD. The CDR3: CAIMVAGFYEQYF. CDR3 bases: TGTGCCATCATGGTAGCGGGGTTCTACGAGCAGTACTTC.

This clonotype came up many times. The chain couples TRBV12-3 or TRBV12-4 to TRBJ1-5; D remains ambiguous. The CDR3 totals 16 residues. Between the trimmed V and J ends, which lost 3 bases and 0 bases, there was a span of 12 bases. CDR3 DNA sequence: TGTGCCAGCAGTTTGAACGGTGAGGATAGCAATCAGCCCCAGCATTTT. Its protein product is CASSLNGEDSNQPQHF.

This clonotype has ten or more counts. The chain employs TRBV11-2 and TRBJ2-7; 9 bases align to TRBD2. Germline V gives CDR1 SGHAT, CDR2 FQNNGV. The CDR3 has 13 amino acids. Trimming took 0 bases from V and 10 from J; bases not matched to a gene: 4. CDR3 in amino acids: CASSLEPLAGQYF. CDR3 nucleotide sequence: TGTGCCAGCAGCTTAGAGCCCCTAGCGGGACAGTACTTC.

This clonotype was counted at least ten times. The chain recombines TRBV5-1 with TRBJ2-5; TRBD1 matches at 8 bases. The V gene's germline CDR1 is SGHRS and CDR2 YFSETQ. The junction had 7 bases not matched to a gene; V was cut back by 4 bases and J by 5 bases. There are 14 residues in the CDR3. The CDR3 here is CASSQKTGVETQYF. DNA for the CDR3: TGCGCCAGCAGCCAAAAGACAGGGGTCGAGACCCAGTACTTC. Together with reference TRBV5-1 and TRBJ2-5, the CDR3 gives the full variable domain: KAGVTQTPRYLIKTRGQQVTLSCSPISGHRSVSWYQQTPGQGLQFLFEYFSETQRNKGNFPGRFSGRQFSNSRSEMNVSTLELGDSALYLCASSQKTGVETQYFGPGTRLLVL.